Shown below are 24 T cell receptor beta chains from a single sample sequenced in a study of blood T cells in healthy people across ages. A second PCR, run for roughly 7 to 12 cycles, used a sample-barcoded 5' primer plus a J-beta primer mix. TCRdb analysed the 5' RACE reads with MiXCR anew, one entry per CDR3 protein. The sample holds some 640,000 distinct CDR3 sequences; roughly 50% are singletons and the top ten take around a third. The sample consisted of blood. These receptors were collected from a woman aged 55 to 70 in good health.

This clonotype was detected a few times. The chain is built from TRBV7-6 and TRBJ2-3, with TRBD2 matching over 7 bases. Germline-derived CDR1 and CDR2 are SGHVS and FNYEAQ. J was trimmed by 0 bases and V by 5 bases; bases with no gene match: 8. The CDR3 consists of 16 residues. The CDR3, as DNA: TGTGCCAGCAGCCCCAGCGGGACCACTAGCACAGATACGCAGTATTTT. Translated: CASSPSGTTSTDTQYF.

V gene TRBV28 combines with J gene TRBJ1-2; TRBD1 aligns across 8 bases. Looked up from germline, CDR1 is MDHEN and CDR2 is SYDVKM. Trimming took 4 bases from V and 7 from J; bases not matched to a gene: 11. The CDR3 totals 15 residues. The DNA of the CDR3 is TGTGCCAGCAGTTCTCCGACAGGGGCATTGCGTGGCTACACCTTC. This sequence encodes CASSSPTGALRGYTF.

The chain couples TRBV9 to TRBJ2-7; tentative D call: TRBD2 (6 bases). The CDR3 has 15 amino acids. The ends were cut back, 0 bases at V and 4 bases at J, with 14 bases in the middle. Germline V CDR1 and CDR2: SGDLS, YYNGEE. The CDR3 sequence: CASSVGGEGLYEQYF. The DNA of the CDR3 is TGTGCCAGCAGCGTAGGGGGGGAAGGGCTTTACGAGCAGTACTTC.

This clonotype has a handful of counts. The V and J genes are TRBV5-1 and TRBJ2-7; the match to TRBD2 covers 10 bases. In germline, CDR1 is SGHRS, CDR2 YFSETQ. With V trimmed by 0 bases and J by 3 bases, 3 bases remained unmatched. The CDR3 runs 15 residues. CDR3 in amino acids: CASSLDRLAGYEQYF. CDR3 DNA sequence: TGCGCCAGCAGCTTGGACCGACTAGCGGGCTACGAGCAGTACTTC.

There are a few counts of this clonotype. This chain uses TRBV7-7 with TRBJ2-5; 7 bases agree with TRBD1. The germline V gene encodes CDR1 SSHAT and CDR2 FNYEAQ (reference sequence). The CDR3 loop spans 15 amino acids. Losses at the gene ends were 4 bases for V and 2 bases for J; bases not matched to a gene: 7. Here the CDR3 reads CASSSLGTAQETQYF. CDR3 coding DNA: TGTGCCAGCAGCTCCCTAGGGACAGCTCAAGAGACCCAGTACTTC.

The chain joins TRBV12-3 or TRBV12-4 to TRBJ2-7; 9 bases map to TRBD2. The CDR3 is 15 amino acids. The junction had 6 bases not matched to a gene; V was cut back by 5 bases and J by 1 base. The CDR3 bases are TGTGCCAGCAGTGTCGAGCGGGAGGCATCCTACGAGCAGTACTTC. This encodes CASSVEREASYEQYF.

A note on this clonotype: Sequence at one end of the junction differs from germline and may be a read error. The chain uses TRBV14 and TRBJ1-2; unclear D gene. The CDR3 contains 17 residues. Germline-derived CDR1 and CDR2 are SGHDN and FVKESK. CDR3 region: CASSQETGSRANYGYTF. Written as DNA, the CDR3 is TGTGCCAGCAGTCAAGAGACCGGCTCTAGGGCCAACTATGGCTACACCTTC.

This clonotype came up a few times. The V gene is TRBV3-1, the J gene TRBJ2-5; TRBD1 matches at 9 bases. The DNA end is more similar to TRBJ2-7, so the J call may be wrong. Germline lookup yields CDR1 LGHDT and CDR2 YNNKEL (reference sequence). This CDR3 contains 13 residues. The CDR3 DNA sequence: TGTGCCAGCCGGGGGACAGGGTTGAACGAGCAGTACTTC. It translates to CASRGTGLNEQYF.

In its sample, this clonotype was seen once. The chain has TRBV28 and TRBJ1-1, with 7 bases aligning to TRBD1. Germline CDR1 reads MDHEN; CDR2 reads SYDVKM. The CDR3 has 15 residues. The trim removed 7 bases at V and 4 bases at J, leaving 12 bases unmatched. CDR3 residues: CASTSPDRTSTEAFF. The CDR3 region has the DNA TGTGCCAGCACCAGTCCGGACAGGACCAGCACTGAAGCTTTCTTT. Variable domain in full (rest from reference TRBV28 and TRBJ1-1): DVKVTQSSRYLVKRTGEKVFLECVQDMDHENMFWYRQDPGLGLRLIYFSYDVKMKEKGDIPEGYSVSREKKERFSLILESASTNQTSMYLCASTSPDRTSTEAFFGQGTRLTVV.

On this clonotype itself: Compared with germline, one end of the junction differs, possibly owing to a read error. The gene calls are TRBV24-1 and TRBJ2-5; 9 bases are a match to TRBD1. CDR1 and CDR2 from the germline V gene are KGHDR and SFDVKD. The CDR3 has 15 amino acids. In nucleotides, the CDR3 is TGTGCCACCAGTGATCCGAGGACAGGGGAAGAGGCCCAGTACTTC. Amino acids: CATSDPRTGEEAQYF.

V usage is TRBV18 and J usage is TRBJ2-3; D gene uncertain. This CDR3 has 12 amino acids. Looked up from germline, CDR1 is KGHSH and CDR2 is LQKENI. Trimming removed 3 bases from V and 6 bases from J, with 7 bases in between. CDR3: CASSPASDTQYF. CDR3 coding DNA: TGTGCCAGCTCACCGGCATCTGATACGCAGTATTTT.

This clonotype turned up a few times. The chain carries TRBV6-1 and TRBJ2-7, with 7 bases fitting TRBD1. Germline V lookup: CDR1 MNHNS, CDR2 SASEGT. Losses at the gene ends were 2 bases for V and 5 bases for J; bases not matched to a gene: 12. The CDR3 extends over 16 amino acids. DNA of the CDR3: TGTGCCAGCAGTGAACACCAGCGGACAGGCTTGGACGAGCAGTACTTC. Its translation is CASSEHQRTGLDEQYF.

Here the CDR3 DNA reads TGCAGTGCTAGTTCTTCGGAAGCCAGGGCGAACACTGAAGCTTTCTTT. As protein: CSASSSEARANTEAFF. This sequence joins TRBV20-1 and TRBJ1-1, with a possible D match to TRBD1 (5 bases). Trimming shortened V by 3 bases and J by 1 base, and 18 bases separated the two germline ends. The CDR3 length is 16 residues. Germline CDR1 is DFQATT and CDR2 is SNEGSKA (reference sequence).

This clonotype was seen more than once but under ten times. V is TRBV6-6 and J is TRBJ2-5; 9 bases agree with TRBD2. J gave up 4 bases and V 6 bases, and 6 bases lay outside the gene matches. Germline CDR1 is MNHNY and CDR2 is SVGAGI (reference sequence). This CDR3 is 14 amino acids long. The CDR3 spells CASRLPAGGETQYF. For the CDR3, the DNA is TGTGCCAGCAGACTACCAGCGGGAGGAGAGACCCAGTACTTC.

About this clonotype: A much larger clone differs by one base, so this may be a read error. Since no conserved phenylalanine or tryptophan closes the CDR3, a read error is the likely cause. CDR3 region: CASSFRDGTRNTEAFL. The CDR3 DNA reads TGCGCCAGCAGCTTCCGGGACGGAACAAGAAACACTGAAGCTTTCTTG. V and J are TRBV5-1 and TRBJ1-1, with a weak D call TRBD1 (5 bases). V dropped 2 bases and J dropped 2 bases, with 16 bases sitting between them. CDR1 and CDR2 from the germline V gene are SGHRS and YFSETQ. The CDR3 has 16 residues.

Only a few counts were recorded for this clonotype. The chain uses TRBV7-2 and TRBJ2-5; 11 nucleotides align to TRBD2. This CDR3 is built from 15 residues. Trimming at V came to 4 bases and at J to 11 bases, leaving 12 bases not matched to a gene. Germline V gene data show CDR1 as SGHTA and CDR2 as FQGNSA. CDR3 bases: TGTGCCAGCAGCTCCCGGACTAGCGGGCGGATTGAGCAGTACTTC. Its protein is CASSSRTSGRIEQYF.

V is TRBV6-2 or TRBV6-3 and J is TRBJ2-5, with 9 bases that match TRBD2. Trimming removed 4 bases from V and 4 bases from J; junction bases left unmatched: 4. The length of the CDR3 is 14 residues. Germline CDR1 reads MNHEY; CDR2 reads SVGEGT. CDR3 DNA: TGTGCCAGCAGTTTTAGCGGGAGCCGAGAGACCCAGTACTTC. Its protein product is CASSFSGSRETQYF.

This chain links TRBV24-1 with TRBJ2-1; D could derive from TRBD1 or TRBD2 (5 bases each). The germline gives CDR1 KGHDR, CDR2 SFDVKD. The CDR3 has 15 residues. The V end lost 4 bases, the J end lost 4 bases, and 13 bases lay between the germline ends. CDR3 sequence: CATSDPGTVYNEQFF. In nucleotides, the CDR3 is TGTGCCACCAGTGACCCCGGGACGGTGTACAATGAGCAGTTCTTC.

The chain has TRBV20-1 and TRBJ2-7; D unresolved. This CDR3 contains 11 residues. Germline loops: CDR1 DFQATT, CDR2 SNEGSKA (reference sequence). Trimming took off 3 bases at V and 7 bases at J, with 10 bases between the two ends. The CDR3 protein is CSARRGSEQYF. The CDR3 DNA is TGCAGTGCTAGGCGAGGTAGTGAGCAGTACTTC.

This clonotype was seen only a few times. The chain links TRBV27 to TRBJ2-1; TRBD2 agrees at 10 bases. The trim removed 3 bases at V and 8 bases at J, leaving 13 bases unmatched. Germline V gives CDR1 MNHEY, CDR2 SMNVEV (reference sequence). The CDR3 length is 17 residues. The CDR3 reads CASSFGSGRAGSDEQFF. The CDR3 nucleotides read TGTGCCAGCAGTTTTGGGAGCGGGAGGGCCGGATCGGATGAGCAGTTCTTC.

The chain uses TRBV29-1 and TRBJ2-7; the D call may be TRBD1 or TRBD2 (5 bases each). CDR1 is SQVTM, CDR2 ANQGSEA, per germline. V was clipped by 6 bases and J by 4 bases, with 7 bases between them. CDR3 length equals 10 residues. The DNA for the CDR3 is TGCAGCGTGGGGGTGTACGAGCAGTACTTC. It specifies CSVGVYEQYF.

The V gene is TRBV20-1, the J gene TRBJ1-4; perhaps TRBD1 as D (5 bases). V lost 5 bases to trimming and J lost 7 bases, with 17 bases between them. CDR3 size: 14 residues. CDR1 DFQATT and CDR2 SNEGSKA come from the germline V gene (reference sequence). The CDR3 here is CSAPDGGGSEKLFF. CDR3 coding DNA: TGCAGTGCTCCTGACGGGGGGGGAAGTGAAAAACTGTTTTTT.

The chain is built from TRBV3-1 and TRBJ1-3; D is undetermined. V lost 1 base and J lost 2, with 9 bases in between. The CDR3 length is 15 residues. CDR1 and CDR2 from the germline V gene are LGHDT and YNNKEL (reference sequence). CDR3 in DNA: TGTGCCAGCAGCCAAGGCAGGTCTCCTGGAAACACCATATATTTT. Translation gives CASSQGRSPGNTIYF. The entire variable domain, with the rest obtained from reference TRBV3-1 and TRBJ1-3, is as follows: DTAVSQTPKYLVTQMGNDKSIKCEQNLGHDTMYWYKQDSKKFLKIMFSYNNKELIINETVPNRFSPKSPDKAHLNLHINSLELGDSAVYFCASSQGRSPGNTIYFGEGSWLTVV.

This clonotype was observed a handful of times. The CDR3 DNA sequence: TGCGCCAGCAGCCAAGCGAGGGAGCGGGGCCAAGAGACCCAGTACTTC. Translating gives CASSQARERGQETQYF. The rearrangement links TRBV4-3 to TRBJ2-5; 7 positions agree with TRBD2. This CDR3 is 16 amino acids long. V was pared by 1 base and J by 1 base, with 6 bases of the junction left unmatched. Germline V gene sequence: CDR1 LGHNA, CDR2 YSLEER.